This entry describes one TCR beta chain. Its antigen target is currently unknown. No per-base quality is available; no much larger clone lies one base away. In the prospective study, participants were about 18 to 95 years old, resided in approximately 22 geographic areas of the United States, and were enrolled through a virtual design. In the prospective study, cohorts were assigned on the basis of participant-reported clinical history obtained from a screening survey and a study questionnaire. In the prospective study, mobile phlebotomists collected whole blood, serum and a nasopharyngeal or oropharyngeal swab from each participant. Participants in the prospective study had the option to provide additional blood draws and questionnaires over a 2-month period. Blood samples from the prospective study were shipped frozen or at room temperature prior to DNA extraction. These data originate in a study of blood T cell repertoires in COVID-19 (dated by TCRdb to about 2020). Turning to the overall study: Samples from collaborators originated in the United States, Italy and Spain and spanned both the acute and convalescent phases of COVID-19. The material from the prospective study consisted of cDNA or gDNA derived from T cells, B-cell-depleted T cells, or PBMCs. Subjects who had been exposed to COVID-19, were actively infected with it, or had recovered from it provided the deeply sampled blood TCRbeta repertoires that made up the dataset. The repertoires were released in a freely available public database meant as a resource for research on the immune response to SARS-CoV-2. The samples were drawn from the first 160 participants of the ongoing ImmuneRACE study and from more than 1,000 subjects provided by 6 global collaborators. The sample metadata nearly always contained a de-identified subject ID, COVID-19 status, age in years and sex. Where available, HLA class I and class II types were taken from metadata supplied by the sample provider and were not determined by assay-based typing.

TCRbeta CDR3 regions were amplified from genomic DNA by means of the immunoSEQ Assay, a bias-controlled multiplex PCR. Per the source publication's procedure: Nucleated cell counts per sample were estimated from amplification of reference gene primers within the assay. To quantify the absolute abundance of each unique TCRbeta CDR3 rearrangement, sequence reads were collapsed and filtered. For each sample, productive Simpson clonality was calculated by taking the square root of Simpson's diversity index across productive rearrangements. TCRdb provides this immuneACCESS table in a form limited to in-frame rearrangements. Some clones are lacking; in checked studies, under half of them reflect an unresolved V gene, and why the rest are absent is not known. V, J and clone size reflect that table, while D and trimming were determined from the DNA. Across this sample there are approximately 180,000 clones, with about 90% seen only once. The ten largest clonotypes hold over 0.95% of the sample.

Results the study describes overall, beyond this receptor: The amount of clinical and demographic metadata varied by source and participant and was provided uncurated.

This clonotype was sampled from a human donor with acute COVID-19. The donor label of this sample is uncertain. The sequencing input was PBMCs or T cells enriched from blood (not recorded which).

The DNA reads as follows: TGCGCCAGTGGGGACAGGGAGCAGCCCCAGCATTTT. It translates as CASGDREQPQHF. The chain couples TRBV10-1 to TRBJ1-5; TRBD1 lines up with 9 middle nucleotides. The CDR3 goes from the cysteine to the phenylalanine over 12 residues. The entry retains the CDR3 DNA only, 36 bases that are in frame from base 1. For CDR1 and CDR2, the germline V gene (reference sequence) lists WNHNN and SYGVQD. Relative to germline, V is missing 9 bases and J is missing 7 bases, with 4 bases of the junction outside any gene match.